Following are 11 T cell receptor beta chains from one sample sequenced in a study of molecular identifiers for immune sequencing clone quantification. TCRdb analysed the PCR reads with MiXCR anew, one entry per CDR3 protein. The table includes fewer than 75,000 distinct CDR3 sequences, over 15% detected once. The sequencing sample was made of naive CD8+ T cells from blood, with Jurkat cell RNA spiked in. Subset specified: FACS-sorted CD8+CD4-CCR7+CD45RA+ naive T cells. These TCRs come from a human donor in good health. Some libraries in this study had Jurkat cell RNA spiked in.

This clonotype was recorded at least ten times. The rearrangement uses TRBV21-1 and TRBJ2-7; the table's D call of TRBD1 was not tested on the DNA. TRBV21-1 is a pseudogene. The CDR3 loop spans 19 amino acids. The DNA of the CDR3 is TGTGCCAGCAGCACTGAACGAGGGACAGACGGAATGGGGTCCTACGAGCAGTACTTC. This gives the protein CASSTERGTDGMGSYEQYF.

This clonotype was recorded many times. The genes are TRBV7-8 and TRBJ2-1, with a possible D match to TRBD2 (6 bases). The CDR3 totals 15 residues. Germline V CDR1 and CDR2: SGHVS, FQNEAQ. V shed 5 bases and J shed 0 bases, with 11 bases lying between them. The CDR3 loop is CASSQRASSYNEQFF. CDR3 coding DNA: TGTGCCAGCAGCCAGCGGGCTAGCTCCTACAATGAGCAGTTCTTC.

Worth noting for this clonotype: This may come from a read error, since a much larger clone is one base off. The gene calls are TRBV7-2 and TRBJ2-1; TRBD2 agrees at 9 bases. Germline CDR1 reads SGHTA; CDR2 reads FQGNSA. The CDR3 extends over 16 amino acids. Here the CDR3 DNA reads TGTGCCAGCGGCTTAACCTTAGCGGGAGCCTACAATGAGCAGTTCTTC. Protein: CASGLTLAGAYNEQFF.

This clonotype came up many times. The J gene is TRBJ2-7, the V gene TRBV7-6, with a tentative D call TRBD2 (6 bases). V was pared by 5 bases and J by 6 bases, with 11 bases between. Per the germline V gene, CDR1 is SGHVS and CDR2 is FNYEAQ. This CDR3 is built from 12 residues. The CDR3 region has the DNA TGTGCCAGCAGCCCACAGGAGGGCGAGCAGTACTTC. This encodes CASSPQEGEQYF.

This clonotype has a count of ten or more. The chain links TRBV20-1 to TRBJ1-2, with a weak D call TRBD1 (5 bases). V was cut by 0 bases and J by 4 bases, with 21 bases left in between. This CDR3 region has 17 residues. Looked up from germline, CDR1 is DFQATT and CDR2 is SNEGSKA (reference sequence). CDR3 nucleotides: TGCAGTGCTAGAGATTTTGGTATTGGGGGGGACCCCTATGGCTACACCTTC. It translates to CSARDFGIGGDPYGYTF.

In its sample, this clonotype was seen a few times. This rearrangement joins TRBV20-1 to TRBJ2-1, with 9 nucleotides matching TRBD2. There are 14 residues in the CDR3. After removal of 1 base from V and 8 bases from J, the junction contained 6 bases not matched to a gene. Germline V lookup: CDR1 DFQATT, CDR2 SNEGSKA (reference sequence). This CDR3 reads CSARVAGVLDEQFF. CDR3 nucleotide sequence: TGCAGTGCTAGAGTAGCGGGAGTCCTGGATGAGCAGTTCTTC.

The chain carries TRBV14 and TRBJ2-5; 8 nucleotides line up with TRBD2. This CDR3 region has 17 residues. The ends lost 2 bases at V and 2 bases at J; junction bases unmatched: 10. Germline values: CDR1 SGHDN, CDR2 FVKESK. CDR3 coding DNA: TGTGCCAGCAGCCAATTTGGGGTAGCGGGACTTCAAGAGACCCAGTACTTC. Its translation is CASSQFGVAGLQETQYF. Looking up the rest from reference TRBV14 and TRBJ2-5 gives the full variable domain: EAGVTQFPSHSVIEKGQTVTLRCDPISGHDNLYWYRRVMGKEIKFLLHFVKESKQDESGMPNNRFLAERTGGTYSTLKVQPAELEDSGVYFCASSQFGVAGLQETQYFGPGTRLLVL.

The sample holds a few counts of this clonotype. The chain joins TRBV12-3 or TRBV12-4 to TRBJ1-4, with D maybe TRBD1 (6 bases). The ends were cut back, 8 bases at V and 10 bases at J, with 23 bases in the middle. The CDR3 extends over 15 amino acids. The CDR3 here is CASAGGSLKGGKLFF. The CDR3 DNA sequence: TGTGCCAGCGCCGGTGGATCTTTAAAGGGGGGAAAACTGTTTTTT.

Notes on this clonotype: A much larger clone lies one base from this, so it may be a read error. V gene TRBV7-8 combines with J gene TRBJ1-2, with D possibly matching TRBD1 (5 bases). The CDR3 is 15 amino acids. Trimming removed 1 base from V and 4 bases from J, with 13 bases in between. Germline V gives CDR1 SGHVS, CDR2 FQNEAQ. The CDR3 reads CASSLGAGDGYGYTF. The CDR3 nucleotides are TGTGCCAGCAGCTTAGGTGCTGGGGACGGCTATGGCTACACCTTC.

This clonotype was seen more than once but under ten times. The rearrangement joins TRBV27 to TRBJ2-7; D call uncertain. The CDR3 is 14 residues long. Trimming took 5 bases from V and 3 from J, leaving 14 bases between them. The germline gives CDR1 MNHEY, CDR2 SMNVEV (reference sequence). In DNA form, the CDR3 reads TGTGCCAGCAGTCAAACAGCGATTATCTACGAGCAGTACTTC. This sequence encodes CASSQTAIIYEQYF.

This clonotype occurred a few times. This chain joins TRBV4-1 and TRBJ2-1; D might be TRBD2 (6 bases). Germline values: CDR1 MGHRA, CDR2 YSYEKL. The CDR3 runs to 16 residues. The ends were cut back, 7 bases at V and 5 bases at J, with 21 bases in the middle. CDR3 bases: TGCGCCAGCACAAATTTCGGGGACTCCCTCAACAATGAGCAGTTCTTC. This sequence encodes CASTNFGDSLNNEQFF.